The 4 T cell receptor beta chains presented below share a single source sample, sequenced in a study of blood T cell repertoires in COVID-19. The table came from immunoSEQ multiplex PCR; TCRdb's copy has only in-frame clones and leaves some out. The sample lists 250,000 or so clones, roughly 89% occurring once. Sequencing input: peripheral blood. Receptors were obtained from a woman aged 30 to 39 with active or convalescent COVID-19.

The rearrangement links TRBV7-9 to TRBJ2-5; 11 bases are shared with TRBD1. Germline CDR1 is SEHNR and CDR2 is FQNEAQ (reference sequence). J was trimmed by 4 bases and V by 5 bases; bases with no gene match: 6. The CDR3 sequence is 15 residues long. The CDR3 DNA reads TGTGCCAGCAGCATCGGACAGGGGGCCAGAGAGACCCAGTACTTC. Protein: CASSIGQGARETQYF.

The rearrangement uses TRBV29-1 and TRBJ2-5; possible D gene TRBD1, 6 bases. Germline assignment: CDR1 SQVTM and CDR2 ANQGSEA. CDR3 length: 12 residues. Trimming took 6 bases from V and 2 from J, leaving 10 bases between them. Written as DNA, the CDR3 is TGCAGCGTCGCCGGACAGCAAGAGACCCAGTACTTC. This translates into CSVAGQQETQYF.

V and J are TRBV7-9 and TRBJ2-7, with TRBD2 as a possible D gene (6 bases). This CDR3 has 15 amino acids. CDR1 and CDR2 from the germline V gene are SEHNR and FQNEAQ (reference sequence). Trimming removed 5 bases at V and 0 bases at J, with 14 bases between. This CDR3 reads CASSREGSGSYEQYF. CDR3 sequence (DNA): TGTGCCAGCAGCCGTGAAGGTAGCGGCTCCTACGAGCAGTACTTC.

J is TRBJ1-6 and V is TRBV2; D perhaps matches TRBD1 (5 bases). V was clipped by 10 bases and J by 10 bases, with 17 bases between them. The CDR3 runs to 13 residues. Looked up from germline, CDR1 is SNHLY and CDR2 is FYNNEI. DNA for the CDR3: TGTGCCACCGCGGAGGGGCGGGAGTCACCCCTCCACTTT. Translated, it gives CATAEGRESPLHF.